This entry lists 23 T cell receptor beta chains sequenced from one sample in a study of T cell clusters in autoimmune cytopenias. Each sample's input was roughly 230 ng genomic DNA, 35,000 to 40,000 genome equivalents. TRB was amplified by touch-down multiplex PCR, primer pools A and B combined. Reprocessing the multiplex PCR reads, TCRdb reports a single entry for every CDR3 protein and omits DNA. The sample is made up of over 10,000 distinct CDR3 sequences, and the top ten hold about a quarter of it. The sample was also linked to a second study, of T cell repertoires in aging, cancer and after chemotherapy.

The material sequenced was peripheral blood. These receptors were collected from a human donor in good health.

The gene calls are TRBV11-3 and TRBJ1-3. Germline values: CDR1 SGHNT, CDR2 YENEEA. The CDR3 extends over 15 amino acids. This CDR3 reads CASSLDPGTGNTIYF.

The chain's CDR3 is CASRVSFRVGEQFF. V gene TRBV7-2 combines with J gene TRBJ2-1; TCRdb's assignment of TRBD2 cannot be checked, as there is no DNA. The CDR3 covers 14 residues. Germline V lookup: CDR1 SGHTA, CDR2 FQGNSA.

The chain is built from TRBV12-3 or TRBV12-4 and TRBJ1-1; the D call of TRBD1 rests on TCRdb alone, since no DNA is present to check it. The length of the CDR3 is 17 residues. The CDR3: CASNLGGGFIENTEAFF.

Here the CDR3 reads CASSAGRGVSYNEQFF. V usage is TRBV19 and J usage is TRBJ2-1; TCRdb proposes TRBD1, but this gene call is untestable without DNA. The CDR3 is made up of 16 amino acids. Germline lookup yields CDR1 LNHDA and CDR2 SQIVND (reference sequence). Using reference TRBV19 and TRBJ2-1 for the parts outside the CDR3, the full variable domain is DGGITQSPKYLFRKEGQNVTLSCEQNLNHDAMYWYRQDPGQGLRLIYYSQIVNDFQKGDIAEGYSVSREKKESFPLTVTSAQKNPTAFYLCASSAGRGVSYNEQFFGPGTRLTVL.

According to its frequency, this clonotype is medium-sized. The J gene is TRBJ2-3, the V gene TRBV29-1; TCRdb returns TRBD1, unconfirmable since there is no DNA. This CDR3 is built from 14 residues. The V gene's germline CDR1 is SQVTM and CDR2 ANQGSEA. The CDR3 here is CSVGGGGAIDTQYF.

By frequency, this clonotype is medium-sized. V gene TRBV11-3 combines with J gene TRBJ2-3; without DNA, the TCRdb call of TRBD2 cannot be checked. Per the germline V gene, CDR1 is SGHNT and CDR2 is YENEEA. CDR3 length equals 16 residues. The CDR3 reads CASSLVGGMGTDTQYF.

Judged by frequency, this clonotype is medium-sized (0.01 to 0.1%). This chain joins TRBV19 and TRBJ2-3; TCRdb designates TRBD2, a call that cannot be tested without DNA. Germline V gives CDR1 LNHDA, CDR2 SQIVND (reference sequence). There are 16 residues in the CDR3. The CDR3 sequence: CASSMTRGGSTDTQYF. Filled out from reference TRBV19 and TRBJ2-3, the complete variable domain reads DGGITQSPKYLFRKEGQNVTLSCEQNLNHDAMYWYRQDPGQGLRLIYYSQIVNDFQKGDIAEGYSVSREKKESFPLTVTSAQKNPTAFYLCASSMTRGGSTDTQYFGPGTRLTVL.

The chain recombines TRBV21-1 with TRBJ2-2. TRBV21-1 is a pseudogene segment. The CDR3 length is 15 residues. The CDR3 here is CASSKWPAFTGELFF.

The chain joins TRBV19 to TRBJ1-6; TCRdb gives TRBD1 as the D gene, but with no DNA this cannot be confirmed. This CDR3 spans 14 amino acids. CDR1 is LNHDA, CDR2 SQIVND, per germline (reference sequence). The CDR3 region is CASSIIQGTSPLHF. Together with reference TRBV19 and TRBJ1-6, the CDR3 gives the full variable domain: DGGITQSPKYLFRKEGQNVTLSCEQNLNHDAMYWYRQDPGQGLRLIYYSQIVNDFQKGDIAEGYSVSREKKESFPLTVTSAQKNPTAFYLCASSIIQGTSPLHFGNGTRLTVT.

V usage is TRBV19 and J usage is TRBJ1-5. CDR1 and CDR2 (germline): LNHDA, SQIVND (reference sequence). CDR3 size: 15 residues. The CDR3 region is CASSIFLGRHQPQHF.

This chain uses TRBV5-4 with TRBJ1-1; the TCRdb call, TRBD1, lacks DNA for checking. Per germline, CDR1 SGHNT and CDR2 YYREEE (reference sequence). The CDR3 is 12 amino acids. CDR3 sequence: CASRGGNTEAFF.

V is TRBV19 and J is TRBJ1-5; as DNA is missing, the TRBD1 call by TCRdb cannot be tested. Germline values: CDR1 LNHDA, CDR2 SQIVND (reference sequence). The CDR3 is made up of 15 amino acids. Here the CDR3 reads CASSSQGSGNQPQHF.

The chain joins TRBV12-3 or TRBV12-4 to TRBJ2-1; TCRdb indicates TRBD2, and absent DNA this call remains unverified. The CDR3 has 16 residues. CDR3 residues: CASSPLGGGSYNEQFF.

The CDR3 reads CASSPAQGNRETQYF. This chain uses TRBV18 with TRBJ2-5; the D gene TCRdb calls, TRBD1, cannot be checked with no DNA. Germline V gene data show CDR1 as KGHSH and CDR2 as LQKENI. This CDR3 contains 15 residues.

The rearrangement joins TRBV11-3 to TRBJ1-1; the D call of TRBD1 rests on TCRdb alone, since no DNA is present to check it. Germline V gives CDR1 SGHNT, CDR2 YENEEA. The CDR3 length is 15 residues. The CDR3 sequence is CASRRDRGKNTEAFF.

The chain is built from TRBV19 and TRBJ2-3. Germline V CDR1 and CDR2: LNHDA, SQIVND (reference sequence). This CDR3 contains 12 residues. CDR3 protein: CASSIGTYTQYF.

The chain carries TRBV19 and TRBJ1-2. The CDR3 is 15 amino acids. CDR1 and CDR2 from the germline V gene are LNHDA and SQIVND (reference sequence). The CDR3 region is CASRGLAGGTGGYTF. The variable domain in full, completed from reference TRBV19 and TRBJ1-2, reads DGGITQSPKYLFRKEGQNVTLSCEQNLNHDAMYWYRQDPGQGLRLIYYSQIVNDFQKGDIAEGYSVSREKKESFPLTVTSAQKNPTAFYLCASRGLAGGTGGYTFGSGTRLTVV.

This rearrangement joins TRBV5-4 to TRBJ2-1. Germline V gives CDR1 SGHNT, CDR2 YYREEE (reference sequence). This CDR3 region has 14 residues. The CDR3 protein is CASVGGNSYNEQFF.

The chain couples TRBV30 to TRBJ2-1; TCRdb proposes TRBD1, but this gene call is untestable without DNA. CDR3 length equals 13 residues. In germline, CDR1 is GTSNPN, CDR2 SVGIG (reference sequence). This chain's CDR3 is CAWSAGTRDEQFF. The full variable domain, with the rest looked up from reference TRBV30 and TRBJ2-1, is SQTIHQWPATLVQPVGSPLSLECTVEGTSNPNLYWYRQAAGRGLQLLFYSVGIGQISSEVPQNLSASRPQDRQFILSSKKLLLSDSGFYLCAWSAGTRDEQFFGPGTRLTVL.

CDR3: CASEGNSGNTIYF. V is TRBV19 and J is TRBJ1-3. Per germline, CDR1 LNHDA and CDR2 SQIVND (reference sequence). This CDR3 spans 13 amino acids. Drawing the rest from reference TRBV19 and TRBJ1-3, the complete variable domain is DGGITQSPKYLFRKEGQNVTLSCEQNLNHDAMYWYRQDPGQGLRLIYYSQIVNDFQKGDIAEGYSVSREKKESFPLTVTSAQKNPTAFYLCASEGNSGNTIYFGEGSWLTVV.

Judged by frequency, this clonotype is medium-sized. The chain is built from TRBV19 and TRBJ2-5; TCRdb indicates TRBD1, and absent DNA this call remains unverified. The CDR3 spans 15 residues. CDR1 is LNHDA and CDR2 is SQIVND in the germline V gene (reference sequence). The CDR3 sequence: CASSAQTGVLETQYF.

The chain carries TRBV12-3 or TRBV12-4 and TRBJ1-6; the D call from TCRdb, TRBD1, cannot be confirmed without DNA. This CDR3 is built from 16 residues. The CDR3 here is CASSNRPSSYNSPLHF.

The genes are TRBV11-3 and TRBJ1-5; TCRdb designates TRBD1, a call that cannot be tested without DNA. CDR1 SGHNT and CDR2 YENEEA come from the germline V gene. CDR3 length equals 12 residues. CDR3: CASSPGSGPQHF.